Listed here are 4 T cell receptor beta chains from one sample, sequenced in a study of blood T cell repertoires in COVID-19. Method: immunoSEQ multiplex PCR; TCRdb's copy keeps in-frame clones and lacks some. The table records 53,000 or so clones, approximately 88% of them present only once. Sequenced sample: peripheral blood. Every receptor here comes from a man aged 65 to 85 with active COVID-19.

This sequence joins TRBV6-2 or TRBV6-3 and TRBJ1-2; 9 bases match TRBD1. V lost 4 bases to trimming and J lost 8 bases; unmatched junction nucleotides: 8. The CDR3 sequence is 14 residues long. CDR1 and CDR2 (germline): MNHEY, SVGEGT. CDR3 region: CASSWGTGLSGYTF. CDR3 coding DNA: TGTGCCAGCAGTTGGGGGACAGGGTTGAGCGGCTACACCTTC.

The rearrangement links TRBV6-5 to TRBJ1-5; 8 bases are a match to TRBD1. The V segment lost 7 bases and the J segment 6 bases; nucleotides outside the gene matches: 8. The CDR3 has 14 residues. The V gene's germline CDR1 is MNHEY and CDR2 SVGAGI. CDR3 amino acids: CASTERQGSQPQHF. CDR3 bases: TGTGCCAGCACCGAAAGACAGGGGAGTCAGCCCCAGCATTTT.

This clone was seen only once. The V and J genes are TRBV5-6 and TRBJ1-1, with 10 nucleotides matching TRBD1. The CDR3 length is 17 residues. CDR1 SGHDT and CDR2 YYEEEE come from the germline V gene. V gave up 3 bases and J gave up 2 bases; unmatched junction bases: 10. The CDR3 coding sequence is TGTGCCAGCAGCTCAGCTCGACAGGGGGCTTTCAACACTGAAGCTTTCTTT. This sequence encodes CASSSARQGAFNTEAFF. Full variable domain (rest looked up from reference TRBV5-6 and TRBJ1-1): DAGVTQSPTHLIKTRGQQVTLRCSPKSGHDTVSWYQQALGQGPQFIFQYYEEEERQRGNFPDRFSGHQFPNYSSELNVNALLLGDSALYLCASSSARQGAFNTEAFFGQGTRLTVV.

This clone was seen just once. J is TRBJ2-3 and V is TRBV27; 8 bases are a match to TRBD2. This CDR3 contains 12 residues. V shed 6 bases and J 10 bases; nucleotides not matched to a gene: 6. Germline V gene sequence: CDR1 MNHEY, CDR2 SMNVEV (reference sequence). CDR3 nucleotides: TGTGCCAGCAGCCGTCCCGGGGGGGCGCAGTATTTT. This translates into CASSRPGGAQYF.